These 27 T cell receptor beta chains originate from one sample sequenced in a study of shared clonotypes between healthy human individuals. Method: immunoSEQ multiplex PCR; TCRdb's copy keeps in-frame clones and lacks some. The sample holds some 2,500,000 clones, around 92% seen once. Sequencing was performed on naive CD4+ T cells from PBMCs. Subset: CD45RA+ positively selected. The receptor source for this set is a man between 18 and 35 years old in good health. Some clones in this sample may be carry-over from other donors' samples.

This clone was detected only once. The chain recombines TRBV6-5 with TRBJ2-5, with D perhaps matching TRBD2 (6 bases). The ends were cut back, 6 bases at V and 4 bases at J, with 15 bases in the middle. CDR1 is MNHEY, CDR2 SVGAGI, per germline. The CDR3 sequence is 14 residues long. CDR3 protein: CASRSPGARETQYF. DNA for the CDR3: TGTGCCAGCAGAAGCCCGGGAGCTAGAGAGACCCAGTACTTC.

The DNA for the CDR3 is TGTGCCAGTAGATCGGGACAGGCGCGCGTTTGGGCTTTCTTT. Translating gives CASRSGQARVWAFF. The gene calls are TRBV19 and TRBJ1-1, with TRBD1 identical over 8 bases. This CDR3 has 14 residues. Germline V gene data show CDR1 as LNHDA and CDR2 as SQIVND (reference sequence). Trimming cost V 6 bases and J 11 bases; bases outside gene matches: 14.

The CDR3 sequence: CASSLPRGLAPYNEQFF. The CDR3 nucleotides are TGTGCCAGCAGCCTACCCAGGGGACTAGCGCCCTACAATGAGCAGTTCTTC. The genes are TRBV28 and TRBJ2-1, with 10 bases aligning to TRBD2. Losses at the gene ends were 6 bases for V and 2 bases for J; bases not matched to a gene: 10. This CDR3 has 17 amino acids. Germline V gene lookup returns CDR1 MDHEN and CDR2 SYDVKM.

The CDR3 DNA reads TGTGCCAGCAGTTTCGACAGGGGAGGTGAAAAACTGTTTTTT. Translation gives CASSFDRGGEKLFF. The chain joins TRBV2 to TRBJ1-4, with 8 bases identical to TRBD1. Germline assignment: CDR1 SNHLY and CDR2 FYNNEI. With 5 bases clipped from V and 7 bases from J, the junction kept 6 bases outside the gene matches. The CDR3 runs to 14 residues.

This clone was found once. The gene calls are TRBV7-7 and TRBJ2-3; tentative D call: TRBD2 (5 bases). This CDR3 region has 16 residues. V dropped 6 bases and J dropped 1 base, with 17 bases sitting between them. Germline CDR1 is SSHAT and CDR2 is FNYEAQ (reference sequence). The CDR3 bases are TGTGCCAGCAGTCCGCGAAGGGTGAGGGGCACAGATACGCAGTATTTT. Its translation is CASSPRRVRGTDTQYF.

The J gene is TRBJ1-1, the V gene TRBV7-3, with 7 bases that match TRBD1. The CDR3 has 14 amino acids. The junction had 7 bases not matched to a gene; V was cut back by 5 bases and J by 4 bases. Per the germline V gene, CDR1 is SGHTA and CDR2 is FQGTGA. CDR3 loop: CASSPRGRITEAFF. CDR3 bases: TGTGCCAGCAGCCCTAGGGGGCGTATCACTGAAGCTTTCTTT.

The chain uses TRBV5-1 and TRBJ1-1; 9 bases line up with TRBD1. CDR1 SGHRS and CDR2 YFSETQ come from the germline V gene. The CDR3 spans 15 residues. V trimming: 7 bases; J trimming: 3 bases; junction bases outside the gene matches: 10. The CDR3, as DNA: TGCGCCAGCCTGGGTGGGACAGGGCGCGACACTGAAGCTTTCTTT. As protein: CASLGGTGRDTEAFF. The variable domain in full, completed from reference TRBV5-1 and TRBJ1-1, reads KAGVTQTPRYLIKTRGQQVTLSCSPISGHRSVSWYQQTPGQGLQFLFEYFSETQRNKGNFPGRFSGRQFSNSRSEMNVSTLELGDSALYLCASLGGTGRDTEAFFGQGTRLTVV.

This clone was recorded a few times. The rearrangement links TRBV29-1 to TRBJ2-1; D is unresolved. The CDR3 covers 14 residues. Germline V gene lookup returns CDR1 SQVTM and CDR2 ANQGSEA. Trimming removed 2 bases from V and 6 bases from J, with 14 bases in between. CDR3 sequence reads: CSVERGAAGNEQFF. CDR3 in DNA: TGCAGCGTTGAAAGAGGCGCCGCCGGCAATGAGCAGTTCTTC.

CDR3 in DNA: TGTGCCAGCAGTTACTCGAAGGTAACTGAGCAGTTCTTC. This gives the protein CASSYSKVTEQFF. The chain couples TRBV6-5 to TRBJ2-1; D is unresolved. Germline CDR1 MNHEY, CDR2 SVGAGI. The CDR3 has 13 amino acids. Trimming left V 0 bases short and J 9 bases short, with 9 bases between.

This chain joins TRBV18 and TRBJ2-7; 11 positions agree with TRBD1. J was trimmed by 6 bases and V by 6 bases; bases with no gene match: 13. From germline, CDR1 is KGHSH and CDR2 LQKENI. There are 16 residues in the CDR3. The CDR3 DNA sequence: TGTGCCAGCTCCCAGTCCTCCCCGGGACAGGGGGTCGAGCAGTACTTC. It is translated as CASSQSSPGQGVEQYF.

This sequence joins TRBV6-5 and TRBJ2-7; D uncertain. Germline V gene lookup returns CDR1 MNHEY and CDR2 SVGAGI. V lost 3 bases and J lost 6, with 15 bases in between. This CDR3 has 14 residues. The CDR3 bases are TGTGCCAGCAGTTATGACTCATCCCGGGCCGAGCAGTACTTC. This sequence encodes CASSYDSSRAEQYF.

A word on this clone: Distinct nucleotide sequences in the sample also encode this CDR3. V is TRBV7-2 and J is TRBJ1-2, with 7 bases that match TRBD1. The CDR3 runs 14 residues. The V and J ends lost 6 bases and 0 bases, in that order; junction bases with no gene match: 4. In germline, CDR1 is SGHTA, CDR2 FQGNSA. DNA for the CDR3: TGTGCCAGCAGTTCGGACAGGACTAACTATGGCTACACCTTC. It specifies CASSSDRTNYGYTF. Together with reference TRBV7-2 and TRBJ1-2, the CDR3 gives the full variable domain: GAGVSQSPSNKVTEKGKDVELRCDPISGHTALYWYRQSLGQGLEFLIYFQGNSAPDKSGLPSDRFSAERTGGSVSTLTIQRTQQEDSAVYLCASSSDRTNYGYTFGSGTRLTVV.

This chain connects TRBV2 to TRBJ2-5; the D gene is possibly TRBD2 (5 bases). The V gene's germline CDR1 is SNHLY and CDR2 FYNNEI. The V and J ends lost 5 bases and 2 bases respectively, with 18 bases between them. CDR3 length equals 16 residues. The DNA of the CDR3 is TGTGCCAGCAGTACGGCCGGGATACAAGCTCAAGAGACCCAGTACTTC. It encodes CASSTAGIQAQETQYF.

Written as DNA, the CDR3 is TGTGCCAGCAGTTGGGGACTCCGCACAGATACGCAGTATTTT. It yields the protein CASSWGLRTDTQYF. The chain couples TRBV27 to TRBJ2-3, with D maybe TRBD2 (6 bases). Germline CDR1 is MNHEY and CDR2 is SMNVEV (reference sequence). The CDR3 sequence is 14 residues long. Trimming took off 4 bases at V and 1 base at J, with 9 bases between the two ends.

The CDR3 DNA reads as TGTGCCAGCAGCGGGGGCCGCTCCTACGAGCAGTACTTC. Protein sequence: CASSGGRSYEQYF. The chain employs TRBV7-3 and TRBJ2-7; tentatively, D is TRBD1 (6 bases). The germline CDR1 and CDR2 sequences are SGHTA and FQGTGA. Trimming left V 5 bases short and J 0 bases short, with 8 bases between. The CDR3 is made up of 13 amino acids.

The chain is built from TRBV10-3 and TRBJ1-6, with 10 bases matching TRBD1. CDR3 size: 15 residues. Germline V gene data show CDR1 as ENHRY and CDR2 as SYGVKD. V shed 5 bases, J shed 10 bases, and the junction held 8 bases outside the gene matches. CDR3 coding DNA: TGTGCCATCAGTACCACCGGGACAGGGGAATCACCCCTCCACTTT. It is translated as CAISTTGTGESPLHF.

This chain links TRBV5-1 with TRBJ2-2; D possibly matches TRBD1 or TRBD2 (5 bases each). Germline CDR1 SGHRS, CDR2 YFSETQ. The CDR3 has 13 residues. The V end was cut by 4 bases, the J end by 10 bases, with 14 bases between. The CDR3 sequence is CASSPGPEEELFF. DNA of the CDR3: TGCGCCAGCAGCCCGGGACCTGAGGAGGAGCTGTTTTTT.

The rearrangement uses TRBV27 and TRBJ2-5; D possibly corresponds to TRBD2 (5 bases). There are 13 residues in the CDR3. With 3 bases removed from V and 5 bases from J, the gap between germline ends came to 10 bases. Germline loops: CDR1 MNHEY, CDR2 SMNVEV (reference sequence). The CDR3 nucleotides read TGTGCCAGCAGTTTGCGAGGGCACGAGACCCAGTACTTC. Encoded protein: CASSLRGHETQYF.

This rearrangement joins TRBV29-1 to TRBJ2-1; D unresolved. Trimming stripped 7 bases from V and 7 bases from J, with 14 bases between. The CDR3 is 12 residues long. CDR1 and CDR2 (germline): SQVTM, ANQGSEA. The CDR3 sequence: CSGVSYRNEQFF. The CDR3 DNA reads TGCAGCGGGGTGTCCTATCGGAATGAGCAGTTCTTC.

For the CDR3, the DNA is TGTGCCAGCAGTTACTCACTAGCGGGAGGGAATGAGCAGTTCTTC. Protein sequence: CASSYSLAGGNEQFF. The chain links TRBV6-5 to TRBJ2-1; TRBD2 agrees at 13 bases. The J segment lost 7 bases and the V segment lost 0 bases, leaving 0 bases of the junction unmatched. The CDR3 runs to 15 residues. Germline V gives CDR1 MNHEY, CDR2 SVGAGI.

This chain uses TRBV18 with TRBJ1-2; D call uncertain. Germline V gene lookup returns CDR1 KGHSH and CDR2 LQKENI. V was clipped by 1 base and J by 2 bases, with 20 bases between them. The length of the CDR3 is 18 residues. The CDR3 nucleotides read TGTGCCAGCTCACCACGTGTACTTGGTCCGGCACCCAACTATGGCTACACCTTC. Protein: CASSPRVLGPAPNYGYTF.

This clone appeared a single time. J is TRBJ1-1 and V is TRBV6-5, with no clear D. Germline values: CDR1 MNHEY, CDR2 SVGAGI. Trimming removed 5 bases at V and 6 bases at J, with 19 bases between. CDR3 size: 15 residues. Written as DNA, the CDR3 is TGTGCCAGCAGTCCTCACGGGTCACCTGGCTCTGAAGCTTTCTTT. Translated, it gives CASSPHGSPGSEAFF.

The rearrangement joins TRBV28 to TRBJ2-1; D unresolved. The germline gives CDR1 MDHEN, CDR2 SYDVKM. The CDR3 has 15 residues. V shed 7 bases and J shed 6 bases, with 19 bases lying between them. The CDR3 nucleotides are TGTGCCAGCATCCTTACTGCCTCTCAAGGCAATGAGCAGTTCTTC. This sequence encodes CASILTASQGNEQFF. Together with reference TRBV28 and TRBJ2-1, the CDR3 gives the full variable domain: DVKVTQSSRYLVKRTGEKVFLECVQDMDHENMFWYRQDPGLGLRLIYFSYDVKMKEKGDIPEGYSVSREKKERFSLILESASTNQTSMYLCASILTASQGNEQFFGPGTRLTVL.

J is TRBJ2-3 and V is TRBV5-1; 13 nucleotides align to TRBD2. V lost 4 bases, J lost 3 bases, and 8 bases stayed unmatched. Per germline, CDR1 SGHRS and CDR2 YFSETQ. The CDR3 is 17 amino acids. The CDR3 sequence: CASSPGTSGIVTDTQYF. The CDR3 nucleotides are TGCGCCAGCAGCCCAGGGACTAGCGGGATTGTAACAGATACGCAGTATTTT.

The chain is built from TRBV9 and TRBJ1-5; the D is unclear. V was clipped by 3 bases and J by 9 bases, with 13 bases between them. The CDR3 loop spans 13 amino acids. Germline lookup yields CDR1 SGDLS and CDR2 YYNGEE. The DNA of the CDR3 is TGTGCCAGCAGCGCAGACTCGATTGGGCCCCAGCATTTT. This gives the protein CASSADSIGPQHF.

The rearrangement uses TRBV7-2 and TRBJ1-2; 8 bases fit TRBD1. CDR3 length: 14 amino acids. The germline V gene has CDR1 SGHTA and CDR2 FQGNSA. The J segment lost 8 bases and the V segment lost 8 bases, leaving 13 bases of the junction unmatched. CDR3 residues: CASVQGAKVEGYTF. CDR3 sequence (DNA): TGTGCCAGCGTTCAGGGGGCTAAGGTTGAGGGCTACACCTTC.

CDR3 loop: CASSELLVFNEQFF. In nucleotides, the CDR3 is TGTGCCAGCAGTGAACTCCTAGTTTTCAATGAGCAGTTCTTC. The chain links TRBV2 to TRBJ2-1; no clear D gene. Trimming shortened V by 2 bases and J by 6 bases, and 11 bases separated the two germline ends. This CDR3 spans 14 amino acids. Germline CDR1 and CDR2: SNHLY and FYNNEI.